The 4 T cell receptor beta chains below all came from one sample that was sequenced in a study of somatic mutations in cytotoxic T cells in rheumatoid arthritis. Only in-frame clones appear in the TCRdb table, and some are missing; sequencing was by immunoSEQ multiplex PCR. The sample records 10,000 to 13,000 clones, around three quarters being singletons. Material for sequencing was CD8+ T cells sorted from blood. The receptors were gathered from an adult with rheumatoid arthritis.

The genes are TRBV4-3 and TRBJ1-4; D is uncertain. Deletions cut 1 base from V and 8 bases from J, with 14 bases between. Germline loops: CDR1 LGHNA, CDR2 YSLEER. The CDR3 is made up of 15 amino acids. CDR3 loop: CASSQGLNAGEKLFF. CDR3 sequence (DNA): TGCGCCAGCAGCCAAGGGCTCAACGCAGGAGAAAAACTGTTTTTT.

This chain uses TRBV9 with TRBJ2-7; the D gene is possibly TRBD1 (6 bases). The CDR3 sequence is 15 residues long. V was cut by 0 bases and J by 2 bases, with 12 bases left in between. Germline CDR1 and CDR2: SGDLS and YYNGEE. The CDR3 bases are TGTGCCAGCAGCGTAGGGGACAACCCCACCTACGAGCAGTACTTC. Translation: CASSVGDNPTYEQYF.

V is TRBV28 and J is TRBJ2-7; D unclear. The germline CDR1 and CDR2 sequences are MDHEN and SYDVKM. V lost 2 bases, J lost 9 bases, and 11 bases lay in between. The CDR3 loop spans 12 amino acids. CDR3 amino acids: CASSLLGLGQYF. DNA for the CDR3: TGTGCCAGCAGTTTACTTGGTTTAGGGCAGTACTTC.

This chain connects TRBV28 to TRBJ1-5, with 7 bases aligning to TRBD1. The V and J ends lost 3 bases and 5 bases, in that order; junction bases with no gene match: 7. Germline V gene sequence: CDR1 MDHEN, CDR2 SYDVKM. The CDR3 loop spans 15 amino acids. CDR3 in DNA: TGTGCCAGCAGTTTCGGCGGGGACAGTTATCAGCCCCAGCATTTT. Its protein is CASSFGGDSYQPQHF. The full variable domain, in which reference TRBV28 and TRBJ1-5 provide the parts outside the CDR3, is DVKVTQSSRYLVKRTGEKVFLECVQDMDHENMFWYRQDPGLGLRLIYFSYDVKMKEKGDIPEGYSVSREKKERFSLILESASTNQTSMYLCASSFGGDSYQPQHFGDGTRLSIL.